The present TCR beta chain was sequenced within a study of T cell repertoires in cytomegalovirus infection. Whole-study context: As its CMV epitopes, the study selected recently identified HLA-C-restricted and well-studied HLA-B-restricted targets. Based on public TCR beta signatures, there were indications of CMV infection and of a matching HLA type. Study observations and caveats: There were HLA-C-restricted CMV-specific TCR beta clonotypes dominating the ex vivo response. Identification of carriers of CMV plus the relevant HLA was achieved through cumulative public TCR beta family frequency.

With respect to this clonotype: The antigen is not known.

The CDR3 runs 13 residues. The V gene's germline CDR1 is MGHRA and CDR2 YSYEKL. V was shortened by 2 bases and J by 7 bases, with 9 bases between the two germline ends. A single record per CDR3 protein comes from TCRdb applying MiXCR to the reads. Among under 350,000 distinct CDR3 sequences listed, approximately 22% were seen once. The chain joins TRBV4-1 to TRBJ2-1, with D maybe TRBD1 (6 bases). This sample comprised cultured PBMCs, obtained from culture after CMV antigen stimulation. The receptor was derived from a human donor in good health (CMV status not recorded). Some clones in this sample may be carry-over from other donors' samples. CDR3 sequence reads: CASSQIRGNEQFF. CDR3 coding DNA: TGCGCCAGCAGCCAAATTAGGGGGAATGAGCAGTTCTTC.